The subject of this entry is one T cell receptor beta chain. The CDR3 spans 17 residues. V was pared by 4 bases and J by 4 bases, with 9 bases of the junction left unmatched. Germline-derived CDR1 and CDR2 are SGHVS and FNYEAQ. These data originate in a study of blood T cell repertoires in COVID-19. Study in general: Nucleic acid was either cDNA or gDNA, and it came from T cells, B-cell-depleted T cells, or PBMCs.

Generated by immunoSEQ multiplex PCR, the TCRdb table keeps only in-frame clones and is missing some. The table shows roughly 160,000 clones, with approximately 91% occurring only once. The J gene is TRBJ2-6, the V gene TRBV7-6, with TRBD1 matching over 8 bases. The specimen was peripheral blood. The sequence came from a man between 18 and 29 years old with acute or convalescent COVID-19. Written as DNA, the CDR3 is TGTGCCAGCAGCTCCTCGGGCAGGGGGCTCGGGGCCAACGTCCTGACTTTC. Amino acids: CASSSSGRGLGANVLTF.